The TCR beta chain under discussion was sequenced for a study of T cells after yellow fever vaccination. Regarding the study as a whole: Abundant clonotypes from the bulk population could contaminate FACS-sorted repertoires. At around 96% for CD4 and approximately 88% for CD8, most primary-vaccination clones showed up again after the booster. Although the secondary response was weaker, it peaked faster, at day 5 versus 15.

Comments on this clonotype: The antigen is unknown.

With V trimmed by 9 bases and J by 7 bases, 4 bases remained unmatched. CDR3 size: 13 residues. Germline V lookup: CDR1 LNHDA, CDR2 SQIVND (reference sequence). TCRdb re-called the 5' RACE reads through MiXCR, storing one row per CDR3 protein. Of fewer than 350,000 distinct CDR3 sequences listed, approximately 9% are singletons. The rearrangement links TRBV19 to TRBJ1-6, with 9 bases identical to TRBD1. The TCR sequence derives from a man aged 18 to 30 who received the YFV17D yellow fever vaccine. Sequencing used PBMCs, obtained on the day of the first yellow fever vaccination. For the CDR3, the DNA is TGTGCCAGCGAGGGACAGGGAAATTCACCCCTCCACTTT. Translating it yields CASEGQGNSPLHF.